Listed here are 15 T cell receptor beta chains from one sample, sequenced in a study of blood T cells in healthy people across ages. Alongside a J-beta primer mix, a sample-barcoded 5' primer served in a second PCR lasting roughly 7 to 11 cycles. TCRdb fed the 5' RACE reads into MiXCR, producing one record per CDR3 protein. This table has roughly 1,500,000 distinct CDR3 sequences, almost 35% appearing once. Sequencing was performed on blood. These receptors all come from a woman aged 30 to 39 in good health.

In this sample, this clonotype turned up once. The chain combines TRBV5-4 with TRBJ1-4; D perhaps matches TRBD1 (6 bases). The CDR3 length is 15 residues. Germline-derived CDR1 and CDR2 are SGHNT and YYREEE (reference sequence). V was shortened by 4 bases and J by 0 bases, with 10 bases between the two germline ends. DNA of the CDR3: TGTGCCAGCAGCCAAAACAGGGCAACTAATGAAAAACTGTTTTTT. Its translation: CASSQNRATNEKLFF.

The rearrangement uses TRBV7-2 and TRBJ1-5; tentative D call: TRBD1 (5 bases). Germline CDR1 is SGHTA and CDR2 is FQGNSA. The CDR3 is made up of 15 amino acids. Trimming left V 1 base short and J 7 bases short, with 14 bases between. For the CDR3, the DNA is TGTGCCAGCAGCTTAGGGGCAGGCAGGGAGCAGCCCCAGCATTTT. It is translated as CASSLGAGREQPQHF.

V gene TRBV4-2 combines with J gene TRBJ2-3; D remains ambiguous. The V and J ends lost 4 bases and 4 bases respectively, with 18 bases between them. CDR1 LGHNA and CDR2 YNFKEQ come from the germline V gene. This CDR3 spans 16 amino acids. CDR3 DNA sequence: TGTGCCAGCAGCCCCGGAGTGGGTTTGCGATCAGATACGCAGTATTTT. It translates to CASSPGVGLRSDTQYF.

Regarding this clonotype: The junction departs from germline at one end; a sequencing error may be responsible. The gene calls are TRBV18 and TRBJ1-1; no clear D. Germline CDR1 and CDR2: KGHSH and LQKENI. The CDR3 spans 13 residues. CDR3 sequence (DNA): TGCGCCAGCTCACCATTTCCGGGCGCTGAAGCTTTCTTT. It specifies CASSPFPGAEAFF.

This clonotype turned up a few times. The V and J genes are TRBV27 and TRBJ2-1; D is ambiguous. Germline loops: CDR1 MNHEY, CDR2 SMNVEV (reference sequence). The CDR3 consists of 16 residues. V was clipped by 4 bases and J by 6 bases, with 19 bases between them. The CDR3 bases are TGTGCCAGCAGTTCCATTCCAGTAGCAATAGGCAATGAGCAGTTCTTC. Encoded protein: CASSSIPVAIGNEQFF.

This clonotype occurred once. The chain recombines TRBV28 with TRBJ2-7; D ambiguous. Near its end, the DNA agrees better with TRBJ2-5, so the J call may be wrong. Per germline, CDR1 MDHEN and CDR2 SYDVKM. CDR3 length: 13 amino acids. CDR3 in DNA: TGTGCCAGCAGTTTAATCGGAACGGAGACCCAGTACTTC. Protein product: CASSLIGTETQYF.

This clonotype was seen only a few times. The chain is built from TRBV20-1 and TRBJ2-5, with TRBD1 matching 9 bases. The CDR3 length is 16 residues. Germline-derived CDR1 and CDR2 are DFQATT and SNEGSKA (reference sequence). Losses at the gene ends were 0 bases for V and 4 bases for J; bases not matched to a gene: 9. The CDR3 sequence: CSARETYRGLSETQYF. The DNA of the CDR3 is TGCAGTGCTAGAGAAACCTACAGGGGGCTCTCAGAGACCCAGTACTTC.

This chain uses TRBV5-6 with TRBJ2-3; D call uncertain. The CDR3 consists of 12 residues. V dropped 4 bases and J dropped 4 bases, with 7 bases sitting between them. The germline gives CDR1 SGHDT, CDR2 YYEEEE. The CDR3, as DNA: TGTGCCAGCAGCGAGCGATCAGATACGCAGTATTTT. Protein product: CASSERSDTQYF. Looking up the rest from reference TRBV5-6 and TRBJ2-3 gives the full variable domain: DAGVTQSPTHLIKTRGQQVTLRCSPKSGHDTVSWYQQALGQGPQFIFQYYEEEERQRGNFPDRFSGHQFPNYSSELNVNALLLGDSALYLCASSERSDTQYFGPGTRLTVL.

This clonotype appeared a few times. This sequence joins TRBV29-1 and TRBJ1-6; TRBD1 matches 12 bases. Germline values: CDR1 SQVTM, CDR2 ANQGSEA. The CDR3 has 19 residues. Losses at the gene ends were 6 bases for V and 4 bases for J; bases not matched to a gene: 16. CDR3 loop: CSVKSTKGQGAVYNSPLHF. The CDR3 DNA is TGCAGCGTGAAATCTACCAAGGGACAGGGGGCTGTGTATAATTCACCCCTCCACTTT.

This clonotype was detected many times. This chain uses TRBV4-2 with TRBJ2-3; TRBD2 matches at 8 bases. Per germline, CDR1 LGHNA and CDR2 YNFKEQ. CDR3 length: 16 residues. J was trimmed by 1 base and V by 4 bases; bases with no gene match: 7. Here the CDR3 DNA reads TGTGCCAGCAGCCCGTACTCTAGCGGGCGCACAGATACGCAGTATTTT. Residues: CASSPYSSGRTDTQYF.

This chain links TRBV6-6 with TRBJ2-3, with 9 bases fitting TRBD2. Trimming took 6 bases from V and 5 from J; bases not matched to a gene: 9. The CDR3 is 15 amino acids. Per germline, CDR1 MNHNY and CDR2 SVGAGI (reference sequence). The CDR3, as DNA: TGTGCCAGCAGGGTTGGCGGGAGGGGGATAGATACGCAGTATTTT. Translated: CASRVGGRGIDTQYF.

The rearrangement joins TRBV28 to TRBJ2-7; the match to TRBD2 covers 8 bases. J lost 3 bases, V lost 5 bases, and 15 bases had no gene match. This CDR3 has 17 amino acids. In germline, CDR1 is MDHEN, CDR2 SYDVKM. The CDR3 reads CASSVPLFQRGGYEQYF. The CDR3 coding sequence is TGTGCCAGCAGTGTTCCTCTCTTCCAACGGGGGGGCTACGAGCAGTACTTC.

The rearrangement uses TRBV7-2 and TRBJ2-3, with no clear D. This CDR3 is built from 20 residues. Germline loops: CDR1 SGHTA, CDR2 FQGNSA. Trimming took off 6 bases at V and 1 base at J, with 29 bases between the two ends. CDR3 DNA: TGTGCCAGCAGTCCCCGCTTCATACCCCACGGAGTCTTTGGCACAGATACGCAGTATTTT. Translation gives CASSPRFIPHGVFGTDTQYF.

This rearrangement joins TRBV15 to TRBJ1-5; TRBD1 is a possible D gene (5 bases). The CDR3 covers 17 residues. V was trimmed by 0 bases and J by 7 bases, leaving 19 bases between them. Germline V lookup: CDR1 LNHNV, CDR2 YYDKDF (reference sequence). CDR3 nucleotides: TGTGCCACCAGCAGAGATCCAGTGGGGGGTTCGTACCAGCCCCAGCATTTT. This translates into CATSRDPVGGSYQPQHF.

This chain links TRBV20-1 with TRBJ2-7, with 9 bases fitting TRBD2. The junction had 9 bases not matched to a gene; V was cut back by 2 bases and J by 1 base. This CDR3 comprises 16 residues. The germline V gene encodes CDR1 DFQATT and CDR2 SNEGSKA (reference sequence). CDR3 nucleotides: TGCAGTGCTAGAAATCTAGCGGGGCGTAAATCCTACGAGCAGTACTTC. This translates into CSARNLAGRKSYEQYF.